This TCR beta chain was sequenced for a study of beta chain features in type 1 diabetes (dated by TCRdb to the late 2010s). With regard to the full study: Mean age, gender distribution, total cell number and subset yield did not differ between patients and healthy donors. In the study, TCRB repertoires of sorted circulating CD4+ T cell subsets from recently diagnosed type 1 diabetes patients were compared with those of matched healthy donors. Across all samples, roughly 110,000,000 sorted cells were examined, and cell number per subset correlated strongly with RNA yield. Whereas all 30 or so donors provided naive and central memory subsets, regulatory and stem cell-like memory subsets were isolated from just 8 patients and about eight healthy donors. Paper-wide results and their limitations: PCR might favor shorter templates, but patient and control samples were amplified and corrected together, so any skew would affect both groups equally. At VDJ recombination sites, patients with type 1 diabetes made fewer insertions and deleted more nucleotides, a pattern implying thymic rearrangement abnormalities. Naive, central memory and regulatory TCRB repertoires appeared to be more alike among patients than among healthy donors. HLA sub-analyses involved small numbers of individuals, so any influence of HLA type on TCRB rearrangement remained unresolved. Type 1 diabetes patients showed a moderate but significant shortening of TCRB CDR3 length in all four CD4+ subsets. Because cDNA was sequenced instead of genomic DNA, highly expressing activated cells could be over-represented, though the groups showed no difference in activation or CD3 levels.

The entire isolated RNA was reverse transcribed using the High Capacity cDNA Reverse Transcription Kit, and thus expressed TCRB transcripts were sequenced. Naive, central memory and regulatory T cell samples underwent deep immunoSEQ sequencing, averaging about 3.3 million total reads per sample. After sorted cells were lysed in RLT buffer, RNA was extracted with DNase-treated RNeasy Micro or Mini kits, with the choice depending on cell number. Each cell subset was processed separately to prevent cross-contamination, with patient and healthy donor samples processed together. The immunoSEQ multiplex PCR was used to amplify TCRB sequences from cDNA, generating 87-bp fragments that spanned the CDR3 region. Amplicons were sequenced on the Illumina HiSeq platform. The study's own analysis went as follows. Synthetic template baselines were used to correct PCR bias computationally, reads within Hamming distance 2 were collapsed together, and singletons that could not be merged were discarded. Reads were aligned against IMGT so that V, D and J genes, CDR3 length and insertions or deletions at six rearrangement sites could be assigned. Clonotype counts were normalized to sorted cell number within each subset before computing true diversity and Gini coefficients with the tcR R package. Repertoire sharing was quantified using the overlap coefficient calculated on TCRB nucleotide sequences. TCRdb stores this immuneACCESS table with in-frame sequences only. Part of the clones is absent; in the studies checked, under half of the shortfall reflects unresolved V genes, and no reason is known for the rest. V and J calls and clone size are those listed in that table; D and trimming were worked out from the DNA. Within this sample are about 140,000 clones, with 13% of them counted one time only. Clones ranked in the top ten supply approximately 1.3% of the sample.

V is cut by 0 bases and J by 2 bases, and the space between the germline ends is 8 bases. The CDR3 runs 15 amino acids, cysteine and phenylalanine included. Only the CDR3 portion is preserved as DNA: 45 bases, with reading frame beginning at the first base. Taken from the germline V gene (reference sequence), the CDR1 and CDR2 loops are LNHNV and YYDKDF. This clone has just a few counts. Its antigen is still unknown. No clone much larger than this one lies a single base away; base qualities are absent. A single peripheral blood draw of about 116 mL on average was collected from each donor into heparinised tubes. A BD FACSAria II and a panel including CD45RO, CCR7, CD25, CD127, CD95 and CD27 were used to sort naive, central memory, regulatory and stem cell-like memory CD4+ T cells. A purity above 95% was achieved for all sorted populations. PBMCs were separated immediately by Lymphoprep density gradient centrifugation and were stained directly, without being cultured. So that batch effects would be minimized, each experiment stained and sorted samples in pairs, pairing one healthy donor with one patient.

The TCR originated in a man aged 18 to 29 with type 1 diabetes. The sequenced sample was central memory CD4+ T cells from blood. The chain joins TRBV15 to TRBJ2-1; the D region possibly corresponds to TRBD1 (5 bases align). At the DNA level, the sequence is TGTGCCACCAGCAGAGAGGCAGGGCCCTACAATGAGCAGTTCTTC. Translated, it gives CATSREAGPYNEQFF.